The 7 T cell receptor beta chains below were found in one sample sequenced in a study of glioma-infiltrating T cells after dendritic cell vaccination (dated by TCRdb to the mid-2010s). In light of the paper, this sample's time point label describes: after dendritic cell vaccination, including at tumor progression/relapse. The library was obtained by the immunoSEQ multiplex PCR assay. TCRdb obtained this table from immuneACCESS and retained in-frame rearrangements with V and J assigned. These tables miss some clones; where compared with another copy, unresolved V genes account for less than half of the shortfall, and the remainder is unexplained. The sample includes some 78,000 clones, with around 85% observed a single time. Of the sample, around 8.5% is held by the ten largest clones. The sequenced sample was blood, obtained after dendritic cell vaccination. These receptor sequences come from a human donor with glioblastoma.

The genes are TRBV19 and TRBJ1-5, with 10 bases fitting TRBD1. There are 13 residues in the CDR3. Per germline, CDR1 LNHDA and CDR2 SQIVND (reference sequence). After removal of 10 bases from V and 4 bases from J, the junction contained 4 bases not matched to a gene. CDR3 nucleotides: TGTGCCACCGCGGACAGGGGGAATCAGCCCCAGCATTTT. Translating gives CATADRGNQPQHF.

V usage is TRBV18 and J usage is TRBJ1-2; 9 bases map to TRBD1. The germline V gene encodes CDR1 KGHSH and CDR2 LQKENI. This CDR3 has 13 amino acids. Unmatched junction bases numbered 0, after V lost 0 bases and J lost 7 bases. CDR3 coding DNA: TGTGCCAGCTCACCACCGACAGGGGGTGGCTACACCTTC. This translates into CASSPPTGGGYTF.

V usage is TRBV5-1 and J usage is TRBJ2-3; weak D call: TRBD1 (5 bases). Trimming removed 0 bases at V and 7 bases at J, with 27 bases between. From germline, CDR1 is SGHRS and CDR2 YFSETQ. The length of the CDR3 is 19 residues. CDR3 bases: TGCGCCAGCAGCTTGGGAGTGTGGCAGCCTGGGGCCGAGAGGTATACGCAGTATTTT. It specifies CASSLGVWQPGAERYTQYF. The full variable domain, rest sourced from reference TRBV5-1 and TRBJ2-3, is KAGVTQTPRYLIKTRGQQVTLSCSPISGHRSVSWYQQTPGQGLQFLFEYFSETQRNKGNFPGRFSGRQFSNSRSEMNVSTLELGDSALYLCASSLGVWQPGAERYTQYFGPGTRLTVL.

The V gene is TRBV6-4, the J gene TRBJ2-1; perhaps TRBD2 as D (6 bases). Germline V gene lookup returns CDR1 MRHNA and CDR2 SNTAGT. V was pared by 6 bases and J by 4 bases, with 10 bases between. The CDR3 is 13 residues long. The CDR3 nucleotides are TGTGCCAGCAGCCCGGGACTTTACAATGAGCAGTTCTTC. This codes for CASSPGLYNEQFF.

CDR3 sequence (DNA): TGTGCCAGCAGCTTGGAGGCGACAGGGGGCCAGTTAAAGCAGTACTTC. This codes for CASSLEATGGQLKQYF. This chain connects TRBV11-2 to TRBJ2-7, with 10 bases lining up with TRBD1. Trimming removed 3 bases from V and 8 bases from J; junction bases left unmatched: 13. This CDR3 is 16 amino acids long. Germline V gene data show CDR1 as SGHAT and CDR2 as FQNNGV.

J is TRBJ2-7 and V is TRBV14; 11 positions agree with TRBD2. Germline CDR1 SGHDN, CDR2 FVKESK. This CDR3 is 17 amino acids long. The junction had 11 bases not matched to a gene; V was cut back by 4 bases and J by 3 bases. CDR3 in DNA: TGTGCCAGCAGCCCACTGACTGGGACTAGCGGACTCTACGAGCAGTACTTC. It translates to CASSPLTGTSGLYEQYF.

V usage is TRBV5-1 and J usage is TRBJ1-3; D is unresolved. Trimming stripped 0 bases from V and 0 bases from J, with 7 bases between. The CDR3 is 15 amino acids. Germline V gene data show CDR1 as SGHRS and CDR2 as YFSETQ. The CDR3: CASSLDPVSGNTIYF. The CDR3, as DNA: TGCGCCAGCAGCTTGGACCCGGTCTCTGGAAACACCATATATTTT.